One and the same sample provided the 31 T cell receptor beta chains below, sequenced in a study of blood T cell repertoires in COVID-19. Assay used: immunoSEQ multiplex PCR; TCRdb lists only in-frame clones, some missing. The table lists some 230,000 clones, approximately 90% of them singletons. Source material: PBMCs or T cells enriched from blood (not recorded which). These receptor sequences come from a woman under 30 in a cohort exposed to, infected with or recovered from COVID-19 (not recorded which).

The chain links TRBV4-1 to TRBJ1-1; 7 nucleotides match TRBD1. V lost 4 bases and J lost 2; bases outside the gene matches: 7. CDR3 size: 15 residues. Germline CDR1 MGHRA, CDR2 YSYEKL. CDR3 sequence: CASSPHRGRNTEAFF. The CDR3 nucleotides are TGCGCCAGCAGCCCCCATAGGGGGCGTAACACTGAAGCTTTCTTT.

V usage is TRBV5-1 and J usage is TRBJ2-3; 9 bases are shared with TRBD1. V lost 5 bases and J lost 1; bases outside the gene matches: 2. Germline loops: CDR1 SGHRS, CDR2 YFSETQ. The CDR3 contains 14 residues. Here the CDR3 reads CASRRTGGTDTQYF. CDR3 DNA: TGCGCCAGCAGACGGACAGGGGGCACAGATACGCAGTATTTT.

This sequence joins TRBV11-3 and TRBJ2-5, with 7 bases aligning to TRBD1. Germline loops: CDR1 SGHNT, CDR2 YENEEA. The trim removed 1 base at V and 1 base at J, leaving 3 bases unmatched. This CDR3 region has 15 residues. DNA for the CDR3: TGTGCCAGCAGCTTAGGAAGACAGGGCCAAGAGACCCAGTACTTC. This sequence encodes CASSLGRQGQETQYF.

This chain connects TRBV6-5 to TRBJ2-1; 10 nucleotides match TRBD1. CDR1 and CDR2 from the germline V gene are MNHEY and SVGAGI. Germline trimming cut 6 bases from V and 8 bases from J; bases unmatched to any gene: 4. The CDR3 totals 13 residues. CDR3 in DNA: TGTGCCAGCAGCCGGGACAGGGGCGATGAGCAGTTCTTC. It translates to CASSRDRGDEQFF.

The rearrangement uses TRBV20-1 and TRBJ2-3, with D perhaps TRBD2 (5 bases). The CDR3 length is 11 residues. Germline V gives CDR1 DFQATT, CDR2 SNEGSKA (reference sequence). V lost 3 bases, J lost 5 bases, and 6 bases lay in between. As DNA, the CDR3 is TGCAGTGCTAGTGCGGGAGATACGCAGTATTTT. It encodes CSASAGDTQYF.

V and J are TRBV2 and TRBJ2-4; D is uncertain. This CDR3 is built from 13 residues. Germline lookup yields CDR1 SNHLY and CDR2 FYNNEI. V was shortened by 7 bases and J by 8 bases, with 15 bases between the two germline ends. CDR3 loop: CASTPRERDIQYF. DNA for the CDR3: TGTGCCAGCACCCCTCGCGAGCGTGACATTCAGTACTTC.

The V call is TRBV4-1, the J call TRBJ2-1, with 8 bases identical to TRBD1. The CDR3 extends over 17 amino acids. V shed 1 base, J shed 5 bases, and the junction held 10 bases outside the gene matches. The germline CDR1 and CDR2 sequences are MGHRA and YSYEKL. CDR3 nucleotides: TGCGCCAGCAGCCAAGTACCGACAGGGGTTGGCCACAATGAGCAGTTCTTC. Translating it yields CASSQVPTGVGHNEQFF.

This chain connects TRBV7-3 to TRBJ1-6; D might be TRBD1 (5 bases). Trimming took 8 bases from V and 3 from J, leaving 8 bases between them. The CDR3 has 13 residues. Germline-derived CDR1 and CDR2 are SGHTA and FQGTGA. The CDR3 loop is CASRGDYNSPLHF. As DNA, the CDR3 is TGTGCCAGCCGGGGGGACTATAATTCACCCCTCCACTTT.

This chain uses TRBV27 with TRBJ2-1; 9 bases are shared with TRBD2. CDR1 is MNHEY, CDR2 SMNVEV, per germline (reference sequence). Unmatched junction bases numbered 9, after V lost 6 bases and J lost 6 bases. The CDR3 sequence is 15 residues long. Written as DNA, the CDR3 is TGTGCCAGCAGAGACGGTCTAGCGGGAACCAATGAGCAGTTCTTC. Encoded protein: CASRDGLAGTNEQFF.

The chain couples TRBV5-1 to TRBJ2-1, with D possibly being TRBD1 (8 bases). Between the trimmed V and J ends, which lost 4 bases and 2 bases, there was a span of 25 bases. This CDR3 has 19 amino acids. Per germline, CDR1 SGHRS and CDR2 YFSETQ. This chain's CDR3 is CASSSGTGWGEGAYNEQFF. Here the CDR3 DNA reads TGCGCCAGCAGCAGCGGGACAGGCTGGGGCGAGGGAGCCTACAATGAGCAGTTCTTC.

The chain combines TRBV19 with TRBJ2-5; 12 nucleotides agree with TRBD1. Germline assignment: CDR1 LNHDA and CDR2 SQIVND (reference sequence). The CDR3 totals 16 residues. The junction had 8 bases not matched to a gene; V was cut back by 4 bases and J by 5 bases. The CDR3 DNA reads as TGTGCCAGTAGTAGCAGGGACAGGGGGCGAGAGGAGACCCAGTACTTC. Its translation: CASSSRDRGREETQYF. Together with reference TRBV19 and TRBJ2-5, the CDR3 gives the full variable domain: DGGITQSPKYLFRKEGQNVTLSCEQNLNHDAMYWYRQDPGQGLRLIYYSQIVNDFQKGDIAEGYSVSREKKESFPLTVTSAQKNPTAFYLCASSSRDRGREETQYFGPGTRLLVL.

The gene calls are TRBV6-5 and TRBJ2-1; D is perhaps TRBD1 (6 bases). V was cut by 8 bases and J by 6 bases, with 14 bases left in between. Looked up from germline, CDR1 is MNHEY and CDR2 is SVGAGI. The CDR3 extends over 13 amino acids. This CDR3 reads CASAPSGVNEQFF. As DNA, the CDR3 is TGTGCCAGCGCCCCCTCAGGGGTCAATGAGCAGTTCTTC.

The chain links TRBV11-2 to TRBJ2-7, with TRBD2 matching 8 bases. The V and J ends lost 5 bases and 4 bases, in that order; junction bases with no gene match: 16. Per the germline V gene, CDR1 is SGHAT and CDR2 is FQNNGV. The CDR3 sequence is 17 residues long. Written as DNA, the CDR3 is TGTGCCAGCAGCCTTAGGGGTGGAGCGGGAGTAGGGTACGAGCAGTACTTC. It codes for CASSLRGGAGVGYEQYF.

CDR3 protein: CASSTGLAGVPDTQYF. CDR3 nucleotide sequence: TGTGCCAGCAGCACCGGACTAGCGGGGGTCCCGGATACGCAGTATTTT. V is TRBV11-2 and J is TRBJ2-3; TRBD2 matches 13 bases. The V and J ends lost 5 bases and 6 bases, in that order; junction bases with no gene match: 8. This CDR3 is 16 amino acids long. Germline V gene sequence: CDR1 SGHAT, CDR2 FQNNGV.

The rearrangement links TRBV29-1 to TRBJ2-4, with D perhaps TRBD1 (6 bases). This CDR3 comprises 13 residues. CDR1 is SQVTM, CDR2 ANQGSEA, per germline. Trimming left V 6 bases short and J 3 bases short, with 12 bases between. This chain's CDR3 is CSVPADSKNIQYF. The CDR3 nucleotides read TGCAGCGTCCCGGCGGACAGCAAAAACATTCAGTACTTC.

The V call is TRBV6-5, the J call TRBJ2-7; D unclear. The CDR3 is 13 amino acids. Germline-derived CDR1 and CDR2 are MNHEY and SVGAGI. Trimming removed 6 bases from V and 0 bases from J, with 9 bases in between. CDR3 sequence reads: CASRPGYSYEQYF. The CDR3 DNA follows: TGTGCCAGCAGGCCAGGTTACTCCTACGAGCAGTACTTC.

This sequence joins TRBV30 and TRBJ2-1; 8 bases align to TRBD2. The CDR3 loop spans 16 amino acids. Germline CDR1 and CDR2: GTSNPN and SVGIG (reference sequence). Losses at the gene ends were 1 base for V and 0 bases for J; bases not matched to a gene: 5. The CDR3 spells CAWSARLASSYNEQFF. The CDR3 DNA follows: TGTGCCTGGAGTGCTCGACTAGCGAGCTCCTACAATGAGCAGTTCTTC.

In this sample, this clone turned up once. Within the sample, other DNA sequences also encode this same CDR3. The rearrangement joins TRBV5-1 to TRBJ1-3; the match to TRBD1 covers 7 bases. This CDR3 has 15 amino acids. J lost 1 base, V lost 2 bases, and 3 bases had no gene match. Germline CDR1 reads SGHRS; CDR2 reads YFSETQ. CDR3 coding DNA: TGCGCCAGCAGCTTAGACAGGGTGTCTGGAAACACCATATATTTT. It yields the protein CASSLDRVSGNTIYF. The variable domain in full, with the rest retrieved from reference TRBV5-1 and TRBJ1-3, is KAGVTQTPRYLIKTRGQQVTLSCSPISGHRSVSWYQQTPGQGLQFLFEYFSETQRNKGNFPGRFSGRQFSNSRSEMNVSTLELGDSALYLCASSLDRVSGNTIYFGEGSWLTVV.

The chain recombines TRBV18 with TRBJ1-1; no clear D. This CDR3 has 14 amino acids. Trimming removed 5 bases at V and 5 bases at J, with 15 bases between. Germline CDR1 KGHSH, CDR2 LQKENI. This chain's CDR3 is CASSSTQRGTEAFF. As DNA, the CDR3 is TGTGCCAGCTCATCGACACAGCGAGGGACTGAAGCTTTCTTT.

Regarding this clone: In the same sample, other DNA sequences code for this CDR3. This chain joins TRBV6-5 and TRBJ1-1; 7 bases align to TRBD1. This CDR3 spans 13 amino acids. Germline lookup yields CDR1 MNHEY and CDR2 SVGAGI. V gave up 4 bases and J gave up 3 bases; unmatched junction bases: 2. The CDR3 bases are TGTGCCAGCAGTTCCCAGGGGGACACTGAAGCTTTCTTT. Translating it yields CASSSQGDTEAFF.

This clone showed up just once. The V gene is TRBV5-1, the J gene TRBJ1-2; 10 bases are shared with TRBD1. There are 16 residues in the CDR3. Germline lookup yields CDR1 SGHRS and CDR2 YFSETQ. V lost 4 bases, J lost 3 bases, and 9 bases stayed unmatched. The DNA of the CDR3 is TGCGCCAGCAGCCGCGACCCGGGACAGGGGTACTATGGCTACACCTTC. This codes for CASSRDPGQGYYGYTF.

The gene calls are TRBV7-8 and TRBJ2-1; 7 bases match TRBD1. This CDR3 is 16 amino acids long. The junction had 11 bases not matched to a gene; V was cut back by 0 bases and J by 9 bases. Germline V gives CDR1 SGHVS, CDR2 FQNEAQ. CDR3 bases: TGTGCCAGCAGCTTAGCGTTGACAGGGTCGTCAGGTGAGCAGTTCTTC. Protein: CASSLALTGSSGEQFF.

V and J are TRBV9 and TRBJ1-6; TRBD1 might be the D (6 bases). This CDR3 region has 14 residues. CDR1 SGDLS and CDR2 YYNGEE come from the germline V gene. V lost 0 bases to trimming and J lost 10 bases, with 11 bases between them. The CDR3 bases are TGTGCCAGCAGCGTAGGGACAGTCAGGTCACCCCTCCACTTT. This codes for CASSVGTVRSPLHF. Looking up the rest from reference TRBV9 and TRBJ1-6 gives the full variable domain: DSGVTQTPKHLITATGQRVTLRCSPRSGDLSVYWYQQSLDQGLQFLIQYYNGEERAKGNILERFSAQQFPDLHSELNLSSLELGDSALYFCASSVGTVRSPLHFGNGTRLTVT.

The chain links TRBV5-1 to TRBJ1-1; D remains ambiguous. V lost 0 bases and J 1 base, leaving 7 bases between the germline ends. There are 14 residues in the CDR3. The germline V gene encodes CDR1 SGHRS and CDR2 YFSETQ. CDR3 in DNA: TGCGCCAGCAGCTTGGTAGGAGCGAACACTGAAGCTTTCTTT. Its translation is CASSLVGANTEAFF.

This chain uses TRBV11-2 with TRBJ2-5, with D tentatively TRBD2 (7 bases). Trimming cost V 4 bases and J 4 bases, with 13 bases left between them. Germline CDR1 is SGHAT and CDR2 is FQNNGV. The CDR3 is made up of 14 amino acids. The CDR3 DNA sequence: TGTGCCAGCAGCTCACCGGGGGGCTCAGAGACCCAGTACTTC. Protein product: CASSSPGGSETQYF.

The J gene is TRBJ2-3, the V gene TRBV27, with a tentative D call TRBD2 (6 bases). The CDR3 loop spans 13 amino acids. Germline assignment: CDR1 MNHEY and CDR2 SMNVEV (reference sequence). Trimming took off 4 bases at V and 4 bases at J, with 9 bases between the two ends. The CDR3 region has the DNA TGTGCCAGCAGTTACGGGAGTGCAGATACGCAGTATTTT. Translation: CASSYGSADTQYF.

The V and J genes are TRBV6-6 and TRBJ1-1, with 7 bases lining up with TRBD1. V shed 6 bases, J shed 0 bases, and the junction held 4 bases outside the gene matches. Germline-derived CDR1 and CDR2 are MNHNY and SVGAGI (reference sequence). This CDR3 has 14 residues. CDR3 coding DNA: TGTGCCAGCAGATATACAGGGGTGAACACTGAAGCTTTCTTT. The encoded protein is CASRYTGVNTEAFF.

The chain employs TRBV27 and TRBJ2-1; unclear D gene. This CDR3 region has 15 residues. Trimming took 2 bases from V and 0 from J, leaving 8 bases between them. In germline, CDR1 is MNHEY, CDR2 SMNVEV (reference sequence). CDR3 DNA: TGTGCCAGCAGTTTAGAGGCGAGCTCCTACAATGAGCAGTTCTTC. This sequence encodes CASSLEASSYNEQFF.

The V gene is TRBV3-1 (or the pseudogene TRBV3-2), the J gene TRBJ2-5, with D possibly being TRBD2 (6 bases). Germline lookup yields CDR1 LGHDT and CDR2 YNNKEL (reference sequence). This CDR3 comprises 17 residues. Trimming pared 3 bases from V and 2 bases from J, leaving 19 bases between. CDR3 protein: CASSHVTGVGRQETQYF. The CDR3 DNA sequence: TGTGCCAGCAGCCACGTGACGGGAGTGGGACGACAAGAGACCCAGTACTTC.

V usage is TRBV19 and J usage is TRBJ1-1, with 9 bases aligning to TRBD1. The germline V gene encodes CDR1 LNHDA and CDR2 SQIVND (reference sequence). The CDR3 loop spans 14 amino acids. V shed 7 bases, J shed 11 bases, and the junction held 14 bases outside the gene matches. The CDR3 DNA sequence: TGTGCCAGTAACCATCCGGGACAGGGTGAAATGGCTTTCTTT. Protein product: CASNHPGQGEMAFF.

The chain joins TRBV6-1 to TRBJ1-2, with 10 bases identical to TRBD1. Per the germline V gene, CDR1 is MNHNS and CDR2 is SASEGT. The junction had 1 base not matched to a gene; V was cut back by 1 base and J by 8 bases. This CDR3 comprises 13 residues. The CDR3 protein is CASSEGDRGGYTF. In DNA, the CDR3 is TGTGCCAGCAGTGAAGGGGACAGGGGAGGCTACACCTTC.